One sample yielded the 8 T cell receptor beta chains listed below, sequenced in a study of Graves' ophthalmopathy and Graves' hyperthyroidism. The authors amplified TCR beta CDR3 regions, and they did so from RNA transcripts for repertoire sequencing. The first-round RT-PCR employed HTBI primers together with the Qiagen OneStep RT-PCR kit. A multiplex PCR was then performed as the second round. TCRdb re-derived calls from the multiplex PCR reads in MiXCR, one entry per CDR3 protein. Here the sample spans about 500,000 distinct CDR3 sequences, around 15% being singletons. The specimen sequenced was blood. Receptor source: a woman aged 25 to 39 with Graves' ophthalmopathy.

This clonotype was recorded only once. DNA for the CDR3: TGTGCCAGCAGTTTATACGGGCCTAGCTCCTACGAGCAGTACTTC. Encoded protein: CASSLYGPSSYEQYF. J is TRBJ2-7 and V is TRBV28, with unresolved D. This CDR3 is 15 amino acids long. Germline loops: CDR1 MDHEN, CDR2 SYDVKM. Trimming stripped 1 base from V and 0 bases from J, with 10 bases between.

The sample holds many counts of this clonotype. V is TRBV27 and J is TRBJ2-5; 7 nucleotides agree with TRBD1. Germline-derived CDR1 and CDR2 are MNHEY and SMNVEV (reference sequence). The V segment lost 7 bases and the J segment 4 bases; nucleotides outside the gene matches: 12. This CDR3 has 15 amino acids. The CDR3 DNA reads as TGTGCCAGCACCTCCAATGTAGGGGGCGCAGAGACCCAGTACTTC. This encodes CASTSNVGGAETQYF.

This clonotype turned up a few times. The rearrangement uses TRBV18 and TRBJ1-2; D gene unclear. The V end lost 3 bases, the J end lost 8 bases, and 13 bases lay between the germline ends. The CDR3 contains 13 residues. Germline V gene lookup returns CDR1 KGHSH and CDR2 LQKENI. CDR3 region: CASSPTDGYGYTF. In DNA, the CDR3 is TGTGCCAGCTCACCCACGGACGGCTACGGCTACACCTTC.

Ten or more counts support this clonotype. This chain joins TRBV7-6 and TRBJ2-7; D is possibly TRBD2 (5 bases). In germline, CDR1 is SGHVS, CDR2 FNYEAQ. V was cut by 2 bases and J by 4 bases, with 18 bases left in between. This CDR3 has 16 residues. CDR3 region: CASSLFGPPREYEQYF. CDR3 nucleotides: TGTGCCAGCAGCTTATTTGGCCCGCCTAGGGAGTACGAGCAGTACTTC. The complete variable domain, with remaining parts taken from reference TRBV7-6 and TRBJ2-7, reads GAGVSQSPRYKVTKRGQDVALRCDPISGHVSLYWYRQALGQGPEFLTYFNYEAQQDKSGLPNDRFSAERPEGSISTLTIQRTEQRDSAMYRCASSLFGPPREYEQYFGPGTRLTVT.

This clonotype was seen at least ten times. The chain links TRBV2 to TRBJ1-2; 9 bases line up with TRBD1. The CDR3 sequence is 14 residues long. Unmatched junction bases numbered 8, after V lost 6 bases and J lost 6 bases. Germline-derived CDR1 and CDR2 are SNHLY and FYNNEI. The CDR3 nucleotides read TGTGCCAGCAGCGGGAGCACAGGGGGCGATGGCTACACCTTC. Protein: CASSGSTGGDGYTF.

The table lists this clonotype with a few counts. The V gene is TRBV18, the J gene TRBJ1-1; no definite D call. This CDR3 comprises 16 residues. Trimming took 6 bases from V and 3 from J, leaving 20 bases between them. Germline V gene sequence: CDR1 KGHSH, CDR2 LQKENI. The CDR3 region is CASSLYRTGGDTEAFF. CDR3 nucleotides: TGTGCCAGCTCGCTCTATCGGACGGGAGGAGACACTGAAGCTTTCTTT.

This chain links TRBV29-1 with TRBJ1-1, with a weak D call TRBD1 (6 bases). Germline CDR1 is SQVTM and CDR2 is ANQGSEA. The germline V and J ends were trimmed by 7 bases and 4 bases, with 13 bases remaining between them. This CDR3 spans 12 amino acids. Here the CDR3 DNA reads TGCAGCGGCACACAGGGAGGCACTGAAGCTTTCTTT. Its protein is CSGTQGGTEAFF.

This rearrangement joins TRBV12-3 or TRBV12-4 to TRBJ2-5, with TRBD1 as a possible D gene (6 bases). The V end lost 4 bases, the J end lost 5 bases, and 11 bases lay between the germline ends. The CDR3 contains 13 residues. The CDR3, as DNA: TGTGCCAGCAGTTCCGGGACAACGGAGACCCAGTACTTC. This encodes CASSSGTTETQYF.